These 17 T cell receptor beta chains share one sample of origin, sequenced in a study of blood T cell repertoires in COVID-19. Sequencing was performed with immunoSEQ multiplex PCR; in TCRdb, only in-frame clones are kept and a portion is missing. The sample carries over 200,000 clones, 90% recorded once. The sample consisted of PBMCs or T cells enriched from blood (not recorded which). The source of these receptors is a young man who had been exposed to COVID-19.

The CDR3 loop reads CASSPILAGEETQYF. The CDR3 DNA reads TGCGCCAGCAGCCCCATTCTGGCGGGGGAAGAGACCCAGTACTTC. The chain is built from TRBV5-1 and TRBJ2-5, with 7 bases aligning to TRBD2. The CDR3 runs 15 residues. Losses at the gene ends were 4 bases for V and 3 bases for J; bases not matched to a gene: 9. Germline V gene lookup returns CDR1 SGHRS and CDR2 YFSETQ.

The CDR3 coding sequence is TGTGCCAGCAGACCCCAGACAGGAGGCAACTACAATGAGCAGTTCTTC. It specifies CASRPQTGGNYNEQFF. The chain is built from TRBV27 and TRBJ2-1, with D perhaps TRBD1 (6 bases). CDR1 and CDR2 from the germline V gene are MNHEY and SMNVEV (reference sequence). The CDR3 extends over 16 amino acids. V shed 6 bases and J shed 3 bases, with 18 bases lying between them.

The V and J genes are TRBV6-1 and TRBJ1-2; 7 bases match TRBD1. Unmatched junction bases numbered 3, after V lost 2 bases and J lost 6 bases. Germline loops: CDR1 MNHNS, CDR2 SASEGT. The CDR3 has 13 amino acids. The chain's CDR3 is CASSETGADGYTF. DNA of the CDR3: TGTGCCAGCAGTGAAACAGGGGCGGATGGCTACACCTTC.

The chain links TRBV12-3 or TRBV12-4 to TRBJ1-1, with D uncertain. V lost 3 bases and J lost 1, with 6 bases in between. This CDR3 region has 13 residues. CDR3 in amino acids: CASSLNTNTEAFF. In DNA, the CDR3 is TGTGCCAGCAGTTTGAACACGAACACTGAAGCTTTCTTT.

The chain links TRBV5-1 to TRBJ1-1, with D tentatively TRBD1 (6 bases). CDR3 length: 14 amino acids. V lost 3 bases, J lost 3 bases, and 12 bases lay in between. CDR1 and CDR2 (germline): SGHRS, YFSETQ. CDR3 sequence: CASSWMTGDTEAFF. The CDR3 DNA follows: TGCGCCAGCAGCTGGATGACAGGAGACACTGAAGCTTTCTTT.

The chain uses TRBV7-6 and TRBJ2-1; 7 positions agree with TRBD1. After removal of 5 bases from V and 4 bases from J, the junction contained 8 bases not matched to a gene. This CDR3 has 15 amino acids. Per the germline V gene, CDR1 is SGHVS and CDR2 is FNYEAQ. The CDR3 is CASSRTGTAYNEQFF. The CDR3 nucleotides are TGTGCCAGCAGCCGCACCGGGACAGCGTACAATGAGCAGTTCTTC.

The rearrangement joins TRBV15 to TRBJ1-3; D remains ambiguous. This CDR3 comprises 16 residues. The ends were cut back, 0 bases at V and 0 bases at J, with 9 bases in the middle. Germline V gene sequence: CDR1 LNHNV, CDR2 YYDKDF (reference sequence). The CDR3 here is CATSRDRGSSGNTIYF. In DNA form, the CDR3 reads TGTGCCACCAGCAGAGATCGCGGCTCCTCTGGAAACACCATATATTTT. Combining the CDR3 with reference TRBV15 and TRBJ1-3 gives the whole variable domain DAMVIQNPRYQVTQFGKPVTLSCSQTLNHNVMYWYQQKSSQAPKLLFHYYDKDFNNEADTPDNFQSRRPNTSFCFLDIRSPGLGDTAMYLCATSRDRGSSGNTIYFGEGSWLTVV.

The rearrangement joins TRBV5-5 to TRBJ1-2; 9 nucleotides agree with TRBD1. Germline values: CDR1 SGHKS, CDR2 YYEKEE (reference sequence). The CDR3 sequence is 17 residues long. Trimming removed 1 base from V and 1 base from J; junction bases left unmatched: 8. The CDR3 sequence is CASSLLLRDRDNYGYTF. Written as DNA, the CDR3 is TGTGCCAGCAGCTTGTTGTTGCGGGACAGGGATAACTATGGCTACACCTTC.

The chain combines TRBV5-6 with TRBJ1-5; TRBD1 is a possible D gene (6 bases). CDR3 size: 14 residues. CDR1 and CDR2 from the germline V gene are SGHDT and YYEEEE. V dropped 1 base and J dropped 4 bases, with 9 bases sitting between them. The CDR3 sequence: CASSLTGINQPQHF. Written as DNA, the CDR3 is TGTGCCAGCAGCTTGACAGGGATAAATCAGCCCCAGCATTTT.

Only one count was recorded for this clone. V usage is TRBV3-1 (or the pseudogene TRBV3-2) and J usage is TRBJ1-1, with 7 bases lining up with TRBD1. The CDR3 length is 16 residues. Germline V CDR1 and CDR2: LGHDT, YNNKEL (reference sequence). V was clipped by 0 bases and J by 3 bases; unmatched bases: 7. In DNA, the CDR3 is TGTGCCAGCAGCCAAGATCGTGAAGGGGGCTACACTGAAGCTTTCTTT. Protein sequence: CASSQDREGGYTEAFF.

Comment on this clone: Other DNA sequences in the same sample also yield this CDR3. V is TRBV6-1 and J is TRBJ1-2; possible D gene TRBD1, 5 bases. The CDR3 loop spans 13 amino acids. Looked up from germline, CDR1 is MNHNS and CDR2 is SASEGT. V lost 2 bases to trimming and J lost 5 bases, with 9 bases between them. This chain's CDR3 is CASSEREGYGYTF. Written as DNA, the CDR3 is TGTGCCAGCAGTGAACGGGAGGGGTATGGCTACACCTTC.

This chain links TRBV9 with TRBJ2-7; D gene uncertain. The ends were cut back, 0 bases at V and 2 bases at J, with 9 bases in the middle. The germline V gene encodes CDR1 SGDLS and CDR2 YYNGEE. The CDR3 is 14 residues long. The CDR3 bases are TGTGCCAGCAGCGTAGATCACAGTACCTACGAGCAGTACTTC. Protein product: CASSVDHSTYEQYF.

V and J are TRBV19 and TRBJ2-1; a weak D match, TRBD2 (5 bases). This CDR3 is 14 amino acids long. V lost 8 bases to trimming and J lost 0 bases, with 11 bases between them. Germline assignment: CDR1 LNHDA and CDR2 SQIVND (reference sequence). The DNA for the CDR3 is TGTGCCAGTGGGAAGCGGAGCTCCTACAATGAGCAGTTCTTC. It yields the protein CASGKRSSYNEQFF.

The V and J genes are TRBV12-2 and TRBJ1-1; the DNA was not compared with TRBD1, the D call given in the table. TRBV12-2 is reported as a pseudogene. The CDR3 length is 14 residues. CDR3 DNA sequence: TGTGCAAGTCGCTTATACAGGGAAGTGACTGAAGCTTTCTTT. It specifies CASRLYREVTEAFF.

This clone was seen a few times. The V call is TRBV11-2, the J call TRBJ2-3; possible D gene TRBD2, 5 bases. Germline V gene data show CDR1 as SGHAT and CDR2 as FQNNGV. V was pared by 0 bases and J by 0 bases, with 16 bases between. The CDR3 runs 18 residues. The CDR3 sequence is CASSLDHRPSLSTDTQYF. The CDR3 coding sequence is TGTGCCAGCAGCTTAGATCATAGGCCTAGCCTTAGCACAGATACGCAGTATTTT.

The chain couples TRBV5-1 to TRBJ2-3; 7 nucleotides line up with TRBD2. Germline V gives CDR1 SGHRS, CDR2 YFSETQ. The V and J ends lost 3 bases and 0 bases, in that order; junction bases with no gene match: 10. The CDR3 has 17 residues. The CDR3 loop is CASSYGLVSSSTDTQYF. DNA for the CDR3: TGCGCCAGCAGCTACGGACTAGTTTCCTCTAGCACAGATACGCAGTATTTT.

V is TRBV6-5 and J is TRBJ1-6, with D maybe TRBD1 (6 bases). Germline CDR1 and CDR2: MNHEY and SVGAGI. V shed 2 bases and J shed 9 bases, with 8 bases lying between them. CDR3 length equals 13 residues. This chain's CDR3 is CASSYRGTSPLHF. The CDR3 DNA follows: TGTGCCAGCAGTTACAGGGGGACTTCACCCCTCCACTTT.